The 24 T cell receptor beta chains below come from one sample, sequenced in a study of blood T cells in healthy people across ages. Combining a sample-barcoded 5' primer with a J-beta primer mix, a second PCR ran for roughly 7 to 11 cycles. TCRdb re-derived calls from the 5' RACE reads in MiXCR, one entry per CDR3 protein. The sample contains about 1.7 million distinct CDR3 sequences, over 25% of which appear only once. The sequencing sample was made of blood. These receptors all come from a woman aged 25 to 45 in good health.

This clonotype showed up just a few times. The chain uses TRBV11-3 and TRBJ2-7; a possible D gene is TRBD2 (5 bases). V lost 1 base and J lost 3, with 10 bases in between. Germline values: CDR1 SGHNT, CDR2 YENEEA. This CDR3 contains 14 residues. The CDR3 region is CASSLADGGYEQYF. For the CDR3, the DNA is TGTGCCAGCAGCTTAGCGGACGGAGGCTACGAGCAGTACTTC.

This clonotype was seen only a few times. CDR3 in amino acids: CASTPQVGSYEQYF. The CDR3 DNA follows: TGTGCCAGCACCCCCCAGGTGGGATCCTACGAGCAGTACTTC. The V call is TRBV6-6, the J call TRBJ2-7; D unclear. Germline V lookup: CDR1 MNHNY, CDR2 SVGAGI (reference sequence). This CDR3 is built from 14 residues. V was clipped by 7 bases and J by 1 base, with 14 bases between them.

This chain links TRBV9 with TRBJ2-3; TRBD2 aligns across 10 bases. Germline V gene lookup returns CDR1 SGDLS and CDR2 YYNGEE. Trimming cost V 4 bases and J 4 bases; bases outside gene matches: 9. CDR3 size: 16 residues. CDR3 in DNA: TGTGCCAGCAGCCGGCCACTAGCGGGGCTATCAGATACGCAGTATTTT. Protein: CASSRPLAGLSDTQYF. The variable domain in full, with the rest retrieved from reference TRBV9 and TRBJ2-3, is DSGVTQTPKHLITATGQRVTLRCSPRSGDLSVYWYQQSLDQGLQFLIQYYNGEERAKGNILERFSAQQFPDLHSELNLSSLELGDSALYFCASSRPLAGLSDTQYFGPGTRLTVL.

The J gene is TRBJ1-2, the V gene TRBV3-1; D ambiguous. The germline V gene has CDR1 LGHDT and CDR2 YNNKEL (reference sequence). The CDR3 runs 13 residues. The V end lost 3 bases, the J end lost 6 bases, and 11 bases lay between the germline ends. CDR3 amino acids: CASSQVEGNGYTF. The CDR3 DNA is TGTGCCAGCAGCCAGGTCGAAGGGAATGGCTACACCTTC.

The rearrangement joins TRBV5-1 to TRBJ2-7; 11 bases fit TRBD1. The CDR3 is 15 residues long. V trimming: 1 base; J trimming: 6 bases; junction bases outside the gene matches: 6. The V gene's germline CDR1 is SGHRS and CDR2 YFSETQ. CDR3 loop: CASSLNPGQGGEQYF. For the CDR3, the DNA is TGCGCCAGCAGCTTGAACCCGGGACAGGGGGGCGAGCAGTACTTC.

At least ten counts were recorded for this clonotype. Here the CDR3 reads CSVLQNRGNYGYTF. CDR3 DNA: TGCAGCGTTCTACAAAACAGGGGGAACTATGGCTACACCTTC. The chain recombines TRBV29-1 with TRBJ1-2, with 8 bases that match TRBD1. This CDR3 region has 14 residues. The V segment lost 5 bases and the J segment 2 bases; nucleotides outside the gene matches: 7. Germline V CDR1 and CDR2: SQVTM, ANQGSEA.

The rearrangement links TRBV11-2 to TRBJ2-1; tentatively, D is TRBD1 (6 bases). Germline-derived CDR1 and CDR2 are SGHAT and FQNNGV. V lost 0 bases to trimming and J lost 3 bases, with 9 bases between them. The CDR3 is made up of 15 amino acids. The CDR3 loop is CASSLEARGYNEQFF. The DNA for the CDR3 is TGTGCCAGCAGCTTAGAGGCCAGGGGCTACAATGAGCAGTTCTTC.

J is TRBJ2-3 and V is TRBV5-1; D ambiguous. V was cut by 5 bases and J by 10 bases, with 14 bases left in between. CDR1 SGHRS and CDR2 YFSETQ come from the germline V gene. This CDR3 has 12 amino acids. The CDR3 loop reads CASRDPNGAQYF. Written as DNA, the CDR3 is TGCGCCAGCAGGGACCCTAATGGTGCGCAGTATTTT.

This clonotype was detected many times. The rearrangement joins TRBV24-1 to TRBJ2-7; no firm D call. Germline V CDR1 and CDR2: KGHDR, SFDVKD. The CDR3 length is 13 residues. V was clipped by 3 bases and J by 4 bases, with 9 bases between them. This CDR3 is CATSDPIRYEQYF. CDR3 DNA sequence: TGTGCCACCAGTGATCCCATCCGATACGAGCAGTACTTC.

The chain uses TRBV7-2 and TRBJ2-5; TRBD1 aligns across 9 bases. Near its end, the DNA agrees better with TRBJ2-7, so the J call may be wrong. Germline CDR1 is SGHTA and CDR2 is FQGNSA. This CDR3 region has 16 residues. CDR3 sequence (DNA): TGTGCCAGCAGCCGTTCCCGGGACAGGGTCACCTACGAGCAGTACTTC. Protein sequence: CASSRSRDRVTYEQYF.

CDR3 loop: CASSPPRSGGFAYNEQFF. Here the CDR3 DNA reads TGTGCCAGCAGCCCTCCCCGGAGCGGGGGGTTCGCTTACAATGAGCAGTTCTTC. The chain uses TRBV27 and TRBJ2-1; 9 nucleotides match TRBD2. The CDR3 is 18 amino acids. V gave up 6 bases and J gave up 4 bases; unmatched junction bases: 16. Germline V CDR1 and CDR2: MNHEY, SMNVEV (reference sequence).

This clonotype was counted a few times. V is TRBV29-1 and J is TRBJ2-7, with a weak D call TRBD1 (5 bases). The CDR3 has 12 amino acids. In germline, CDR1 is SQVTM, CDR2 ANQGSEA. V shed 2 bases and J shed 7 bases, with 12 bases lying between them. CDR3 sequence reads: CSVENQGSEQYF. CDR3 bases: TGCAGCGTTGAAAACCAGGGAAGTGAGCAGTACTTC.

The rearrangement uses TRBV6-2 or TRBV6-3 and TRBJ2-7; 14 bases agree with TRBD2. This CDR3 is 24 amino acids long. The germline gives CDR1 MNHEY, CDR2 SVGEGT. The V segment lost 3 bases and the J segment 3 bases; nucleotides outside the gene matches: 28. The DNA of the CDR3 is TGTGCCAGCAGTTATTCACCACTCATCCCAAGACTAGCGGGGGGGCGGAATTCGTTCTACGAGCAGTACTTC. Encoded protein: CASSYSPLIPRLAGGRNSFYEQYF.

This clonotype showed up many times. The chain combines TRBV28 with TRBJ2-7; D is undetermined. There are 11 residues in the CDR3. Germline assignment: CDR1 MDHEN and CDR2 SYDVKM. Trimming shortened V by 10 bases and J by 3 bases, and 10 bases separated the two germline ends. Here the CDR3 reads CATSPDYEQYF. The CDR3 DNA follows: TGTGCCACCTCCCCGGACTACGAGCAGTACTTC. Supplemented by reference TRBV28 and TRBJ2-7, the full variable domain reads DVKVTQSSRYLVKRTGEKVFLECVQDMDHENMFWYRQDPGLGLRLIYFSYDVKMKEKGDIPEGYSVSREKKERFSLILESASTNQTSMYLCATSPDYEQYFGPGTRLTVT.

The sample holds a few counts of this clonotype. J is TRBJ2-7 and V is TRBV3-1; D gene unclear. The CDR3 sequence is 12 residues long. Germline-derived CDR1 and CDR2 are LGHDT and YNNKEL (reference sequence). V lost 6 bases to trimming and J lost 6 bases, with 12 bases between them. Here the CDR3 DNA reads TGTGCCAGCAGTTCTACCTGGGGCGAGCAGTACTTC. It translates to CASSSTWGEQYF.

In its sample, this clonotype was seen a few times. This chain joins TRBV3-1 and TRBJ2-5, with TRBD1 identical over 8 bases. V shed 3 bases and J 3 bases; nucleotides not matched to a gene: 6. Per germline, CDR1 LGHDT and CDR2 YNNKEL (reference sequence). CDR3 length equals 15 residues. CDR3 loop: CASSQMTGDKETQYF. CDR3 DNA: TGTGCCAGCAGCCAGATGACAGGGGATAAAGAGACCCAGTACTTC.

The gene calls are TRBV4-1 and TRBJ2-3; perhaps TRBD2 as D (6 bases). The CDR3 loop spans 16 amino acids. Trimming left V 4 bases short and J 2 bases short, with 16 bases between. CDR1 is MGHRA and CDR2 is YSYEKL in the germline V gene. CDR3 sequence (DNA): TGCGCCAGCAGCCGACTGGCGGAGGGCCTCACAGATACGCAGTATTTT. This sequence encodes CASSRLAEGLTDTQYF.

Concerning this clonotype itself: A much more abundant neighbour one base away suggests this may be a read error. The chain links TRBV10-3 to TRBJ2-4; 7 nucleotides agree with TRBD2. Gene TRBJ2-5 matches the end of the DNA better, so the J call may be wrong. Germline V gives CDR1 ENHRY, CDR2 SYGVKD. This CDR3 contains 16 residues. The CDR3 sequence: CAISEPPPGGQETQYF. CDR3 DNA sequence: TGTGCCATCAGCGAGCCGCCCCCGGGGGGCCAAGAGACCCAGTACTTC.

The chain joins TRBV30 to TRBJ1-1; D is undetermined. V was trimmed by 4 bases and J by 6 bases, leaving 12 bases between them. This CDR3 has 12 residues. The germline CDR1 and CDR2 sequences are GTSNPN and SVGIG (reference sequence). In DNA form, the CDR3 reads TGTGCCTGGATTCGGGGTTGGTCTGAAGCTTTCTTT. Amino acids: CAWIRGWSEAFF.

Many counts were recorded for this clonotype. The chain joins TRBV6-1 to TRBJ2-5, with D perhaps TRBD1 or TRBD2 (6 bases each). The CDR3 totals 14 residues. CDR1 MNHNS and CDR2 SASEGT come from the germline V gene. V lost 3 bases and J 5 bases, leaving 13 bases between the germline ends. CDR3 loop: CASSEGGRDETQYF. The CDR3 DNA is TGTGCCAGCAGTGAGGGGGGCAGGGACGAGACCCAGTACTTC.

V is TRBV4-1 and J is TRBJ2-7; possible D gene TRBD1, 6 bases. This CDR3 spans 14 amino acids. Looked up from germline, CDR1 is MGHRA and CDR2 is YSYEKL. The ends were cut back, 2 bases at V and 5 bases at J, with 13 bases in the middle. CDR3 nucleotides: TGCGCCAGCAGCCAATGGACAGTATCACACGAGCAGTACTTC. Protein sequence: CASSQWTVSHEQYF.

This clonotype came up many times. The V call is TRBV29-1, the J call TRBJ2-7; D unresolved. The CDR3 spans 14 residues. V shed 1 base and J shed 7 bases, with 17 bases lying between them. CDR1 SQVTM and CDR2 ANQGSEA come from the germline V gene. CDR3 coding DNA: TGCAGCGTTGAAGGCTCAGGCAGGCTGGGGGAGCAGTACTTC. Translation gives CSVEGSGRLGEQYF.

The chain joins TRBV28 to TRBJ2-4; no clear D. This CDR3 comprises 14 residues. Trimming pared 3 bases from V and 7 bases from J, leaving 13 bases between. Germline V lookup: CDR1 MDHEN, CDR2 SYDVKM. The CDR3 DNA reads TGTGCCAGCAGTTTTGGCCCCCGGGCTAACATTCAGTACTTC. Residues: CASSFGPRANIQYF.

This chain uses TRBV7-2 with TRBJ1-2, with D possibly being TRBD1 (5 bases). The CDR3 is 16 amino acids. The germline V gene encodes CDR1 SGHTA and CDR2 FQGNSA. Trimming pared 5 bases from V and 3 bases from J, leaving 19 bases between. This chain's CDR3 is CASSGRQSAGDYGYTF. The CDR3 DNA follows: TGTGCCAGCAGCGGACGACAGAGTGCGGGGGACTATGGCTACACCTTC.